These T cell receptor beta chains were read from a single sample in a study of cytomegalovirus exposure and HLA in healthy donors. The method was immunoSEQ multiplex PCR; TCRdb's version includes in-frame clones alone and lacks a portion of them. The sample yields 140,000 or so clones, 90% seen once. Sequenced sample: PBMCs. The source of these receptors is a woman in her twenties or thirties in good health and CMV-seropositive. CDR3s include the opening cysteine and the closing phenylalanine or tryptophan. A D gene is named only where the DNA matches it firmly. A row's size may be missing; if present it is once, few, many or a size class.

>15|TRBJ2-5|TRBV2|TRBD1|-
TGTGCCAGCAGGCCCACACAGGGGGTGGCAGAGACCCAGTACTTC
CASRPTQGVAETQYF
>13|TRBJ2-1|TRBV18|-|-
TGTGCCAGCTCACTCGGACATAACAATGAGCAGTTCTTC
CASSLGHNNEQFF
>16|TRBJ1-5|TRBV27|-|-
TGTGCCAGCAGCCTACTCACGAGATCTAGCAATCAGCCCCAGCATTTT
CASSLLTRSSNQPQHF
>13|TRBJ1-2|TRBV27|-|-
TGTGCCAGCAGGTCTCAGGGGCAGGGTGGCTACACCTTC
CASRSQGQGGYTF
>13|TRBJ1-1|TRBV4-1|-|-
TGCGCCAGCAGCCAAGCCATGAACACTGAAGCTTTCTTT
CASSQAMNTEAFF
>13|TRBJ2-5|TRBV2|-|-
TGTGCCAGCAGTGAGGTACTTAAAGAGACCCAGTACTTC
CASSEVLKETQYF
>14|TRBJ2-4|TRBV7-8|TRBD2|-
TGTGCCAGCAGCTCTCTAGCGGGGGGAAACATTCAGTACTTC
CASSSLAGGNIQYF
>16|TRBJ2-5|TRBV5-1|TRBD2|-
TGCGCCAGCAGCGAAACCCGGGGAGGGCTGGGGGAGACCCAGTACTTC
CASSETRGGLGETQYF
>14|TRBJ2-3|TRBV18|-|few
TGTGCCAGCGGAAGTCCGGGGAACACAGATACGCAGTATTTT
CASGSPGNTDTQYF
>14|TRBJ2-7|TRBV18|-|-
TGTGCCAGCTCACAGATCGGGAACTCCTACGAGCAGTACTTC
CASSQIGNSYEQYF
>19|TRBJ2-7|TRBV5-7|TRBD2|-
TGTGCCAGCAGCTTGGCCATTGGGACTAGCGGGAGTAGGTCCTACGAGCAGTACTTC
CASSLAIGTSGSRSYEQYF
>12|TRBJ2-5|TRBV27|-|-
TGTGCCAGCAGTTCCCCCCGGGAGACCCAGTACTTC
CASSSPRETQYF
>11|TRBJ2-7|TRBV28|-|once
TGTGCCAGCAGTCTGGAGATCGAGCAGTACTTC
CASSLEIEQYF
>15|TRBJ1-5|TRBV9|-|-
TGTGCCAGCAGCGTGGGGGGGAGTCGCGATCAGCCCCAGCATTTT
CASSVGGSRDQPQHF
>15|TRBJ2-2|TRBV11-2|-|-
TGTGCCAGCAGCTTAGTTATACAGGGCTCCGGGGAGCTGTTTTTT
CASSLVIQGSGELFF
>15|TRBJ1-5|TRBV28|TRBD1|-
TGTGCCAGCAGTTTCGCCGACAGGGATCGGCAGCCCCAGCATTTT
CASSFADRDRQPQHF
>13|TRBJ2-7|TRBV27|-|-
TGTGCCAGCAGTTTATCTGTCGCCTACGAGCAGTACTTC
CASSLSVAYEQYF
>14|TRBJ2-1|TRBV29-1|TRBD2|-
TGCAGCGTCTTCCTAGCGGACTTGTACAATGAGCAGTTCTTC
CSVFLADLYNEQFF
>15|TRBJ2-7|TRBV5-1|TRBD1|-
TGCGCCAGCAGCTCATCCGGGACAGGGAACTACGAGCAGTACTTC
CASSSSGTGNYEQYF
>14|TRBJ2-7|TRBV5-1|TRBD2|once
TGCGCCAGCAGCCCGGGACTAGCGGCGGGACGGCAGTACTTC
CASSPGLAAGRQYF
>15|TRBJ2-3|TRBV5-1|TRBD1|-
TGCGCCAGCAGCATCGGACAGGGGGCACGGGATACGCAGTATTTT
CASSIGQGARDTQYF
>15|TRBJ1-5|TRBV19|-|many
TGTGCCAGTACCCAACAGGGTACGATAAGTCAGCCCCAGCATTTT
CASTQQGTISQPQHF
>15|TRBJ2-1|TRBV29-1|TRBD1|-
TGCAGCGTTGATAGGCCAGGGGGCCTCAACAATGAGCAGTTCTTC
CSVDRPGGLNNEQFF
>15|TRBJ2-7|TRBV19|TRBD2|once
TGTGCCAGTAGTACCGGACTAGGGGAGCTCTACGAGCAGTACTTC
CASSTGLGELYEQYF
>14|TRBJ1-2|TRBV5-6|-|-
TGTGCCAGCAGCTTGTCTCAGGTTCACTATGGCTACACCTTC
CASSLSQVHYGYTF
>15|TRBJ1-2|TRBV19|-|-
TGTGCCAGTAGTCAACCCAGGGAGGGCCTCTATGGCTACACCTTC
CASSQPREGLYGYTF
>15|TRBJ2-7|TRBV28|TRBD1|few
TGTGCCAGCACACCCTTGGGGACAGTGTTGTACGAGCAGTACTTC
CASTPLGTVLYEQYF
>14|TRBJ2-5|TRBV28|-|-
TGTGCCAGCAGTTTAGTCGTTTCGGGGGTGACCCAGTACTTC
CASSLVVSGVTQYF
>16|TRBJ1-4|TRBV7-2|-|-
TGTGCCAGCAGCTTAAGATCAGGGAGGGTCAATGAAAAACTGTTTTTT
CASSLRSGRVNEKLFF
>13|TRBJ1-1|TRBV19|-|-
TGTGCCAGTAGCGACACCTTGAACACTGAAGCTTTCTTT
CASSDTLNTEAFF
>12|TRBJ2-7|TRBV2|-|-
TGTGCCACAGCCGACGACAGCTACGAGCAGTACTTC
CATADDSYEQYF
>14|TRBJ1-5|TRBV2|-|-
TGTGCCAGCAGTGTCGGCAGGGATAATCAGCCCCAGCATTTT
CASSVGRDNQPQHF
>13|TRBJ1-1|TRBV19|-|-
TGTGCCAGTAGCACCCAGGGGCAACTGTGGGCTTTCTTT
CASSTQGQLWAFF
>14|TRBJ2-3|TRBV27|TRBD2|once
TGTGCCAGCATTGGTCTAGCGGGAGCAGATACGCAGTATTTT
CASIGLAGADTQYF
>15|TRBJ2-7|TRBV7-6|TRBD2|-
TGTGCCAGCAGCTACGGGACTAGCGGGAAATACGAGCAGTACTTC
CASSYGTSGKYEQYF
>15|TRBJ1-2|TRBV6-5|-|-
TGTGCCAGCAGTTATGACGCCGCGGGCGGCGATGGCTACACCTTC
CASSYDAAGGDGYTF
>13|TRBJ2-7|TRBV7-2|-|-
TGTGCCAGCAGCTTGGGGCCCCCCTACGAGCAGTACTTC
CASSLGPPYEQYF
>14|TRBJ2-5|TRBV5-1|TRBD1|-
TGCGCCAGCAGCCCGGGACAGCTCCAAGAGACCCAGTACTTC
CASSPGQLQETQYF
>11|TRBJ2-2|TRBV6-5|-|-
TGTGCCAGCAGTCAGGCCGGGGAGCTGTTTTTT
CASSQAGELFF
>15|TRBJ1-5|TRBV15|TRBD1|-
TGTGCCACCAGCATTCACAGGCAGGGGGGTCAGCCCCAGCATTTT
CATSIHRQGGQPQHF
>14|TRBJ2-5|TRBV27|-|-
TGTGCCAGCAGTTCCTACAGGGACCGGGAGACCCAGTACTTC
CASSSYRDRETQYF
>15|TRBJ2-1|TRBV2|TRBD2|few
TGTGCCAGCAGCCGGGAGGGGATCCCTTACAATGAGCAGTTCTTC
CASSREGIPYNEQFF
>14|TRBJ2-3|TRBV5-6|TRBD2|-
TGTGCCAGCAGCTTGACCTCGGGGGGAGATACGCAGTATTTT
CASSLTSGGDTQYF
>18|TRBJ2-7|TRBV6-4|-|once
TGTGCCAGCAGTGACAGCTTTGGGCAGGGCGTAAGTTGCTACGAGCAGTACTTC
CASSDSFGQGVSCYEQYF
>16|TRBJ2-5|TRBV18|TRBD2|-
TGTGCCAGCTCACCACCGGCCGGCGGGAGAGGAGAGACCCAGTACTTC
CASSPPAGGRGETQYF
>14|TRBJ1-1|TRBV5-1|-|-
TGCGCCAGCAGCACGACAGGAACGAACACTGAAGCTTTCTTT
CASSTTGTNTEAFF
>14|TRBJ1-2|TRBV14|-|-
TGTGCCAGCAGCCAAGGGGCACTCAACTATGGCTACACCTTC
CASSQGALNYGYTF
>12|TRBJ1-5|TRBV28|-|once
TGTGCCATCTCCGGGGGCAATCAGCCCCAGCATTTT
CAISGGNQPQHF